The entry that follows covers one T cell receptor beta chain sequence. The antigen is undetermined. The sample comes from a study of cytomegalovirus exposure and HLA in healthy donors. Study results and caveats: What a later analysis reportedly showed was that an Asian-associated ancestry cluster had fewer N-insertions than the 666-donor mean. Using a false discovery rate of 0.05, a later analysis showed that about 16,000 TCR beta sequences were associated with HLA alleles. A classifier reportedly called cytomegalovirus status with high sensitivity and specificity.

The PCR employed 60 Vbeta primers together with 13 Jbeta primers. The table came from immunoSEQ multiplex PCR; TCRdb's copy has only in-frame clones and leaves some out. The repertoire holds more than 85,000 clones, with 70% to 90% as singletons. CDR1 is SGHDN, CDR2 FVKESK, per germline. Trimming left V 0 bases short and J 0 bases short, with 12 bases between. CDR3 size: 17 residues. This chain uses TRBV14 with TRBJ1-3, with D unresolved. Material for sequencing was PBMCs. This clonotype was obtained from a man aged 40-49 years in good health and CMV-seronegative. This CDR3 is CASSQDGRGHSGNTIYF. In DNA form, the CDR3 reads TGTGCCAGCAGCCAAGATGGGAGAGGCCACTCTGGAAACACCATATATTTT.